This T cell receptor (beta chain) stems from a study of T-cell reconstitution after alpha-beta-depleted transplantation in children. Study-level points and caveats: Reportedly, alpha-beta T cells present about two months post-transplant originated from several hundred expanded clones of graft origin. It was surviving recipient T cells and thymic progenitors that gave some patients high TCRbeta diversity at day 60. T-cell numbers and diversity one year post-transplant derived largely from freshly generated T cells.

It was with unique molecular identifiers that the TCRbeta library was prepared. TCRdb independently ran MiXCR on the PCR reads; one entry per CDR3 protein. The repertoire holds over 85,000 distinct CDR3 sequences, with over 6% as singletons. The CDR3 covers 13 residues. Per the germline V gene, CDR1 is SGHVS and CDR2 is FQNEAQ. V lost 7 bases, J lost 3 bases, and 12 bases lay in between. Concerning this clonotype: Antigen: not known.

The chain has TRBV7-8 and TRBJ1-1, with D possibly TRBD1 on 5 matching bases. The specimen comprised PBMCs, sampled before TCRalphabeta/CD19-depleted stem cell transplant. The clonotype was recovered from a boy aged 2 to 9 with acute lymphoblastic leukemia, due to receive a stem cell transplant. CDR3 region: CASNKGLHTEAFF. CDR3 sequence (DNA): TGTGCCAGCAATAAGGGGTTACACACTGAAGCTTTCTTT.